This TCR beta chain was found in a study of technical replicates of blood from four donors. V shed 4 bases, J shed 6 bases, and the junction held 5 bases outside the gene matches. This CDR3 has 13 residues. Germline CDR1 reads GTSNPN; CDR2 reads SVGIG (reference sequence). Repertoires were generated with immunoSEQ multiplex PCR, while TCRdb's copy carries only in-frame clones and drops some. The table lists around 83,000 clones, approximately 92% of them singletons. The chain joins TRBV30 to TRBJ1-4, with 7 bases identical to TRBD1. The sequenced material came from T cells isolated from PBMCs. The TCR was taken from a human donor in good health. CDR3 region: CAWKFRGDEKLFF. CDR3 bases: TGTGCCTGGAAATTCAGGGGGGATGAAAAACTGTTTTTT.